This TCR beta chain was captured in a study of blood T cells in healthy people across ages. It was with a sample-barcoded 5' primer and a J-beta primer mix that a second PCR of about 6 to 11 cycles was run. One entry per CDR3 protein results from TCRdb running MiXCR on the 5' RACE reads. The sample shows 1.5 million to 2 million distinct CDR3 sequences, around 48% of them seen only once. This clonotype was seen only a few times. Per-sample yields of isolated PBMCs were at least 6 million. The total RNA that was extracted per sample amounted to at least 5 micrograms. This CDR3 region has 19 residues. The germline V gene has CDR1 MDHEN and CDR2 SYDVKM. V was clipped by 5 bases and J by 0 bases; unmatched bases: 13.

This receptor was obtained from a woman aged 40-49 years in good health. Sequencing input: blood. The rearrangement joins TRBV28 to TRBJ1-2; TRBD1 matches 12 bases. The CDR3 reads CASSLPFRDRGQSNYGYTF. The CDR3 coding sequence is TGTGCCAGCAGTCTACCCTTCCGGGACAGGGGGCAGTCTAACTATGGCTACACCTTC.